Listed below are T cell receptor delta chains from one sample, sequenced in a study of gamma-delta chains in newborns, infants, children. TCRdb fed the reads into CATT to redo clone calling. The table records approximately 5,200 delta-chain clones, 5.2% of them present only once. Source material: blood. Every receptor here comes from a child who was a newborn, infant or young child, either healthy, febrile or measles-vaccinated (not recorded which). The CDR3 runs from the conserved cysteine through the conserved F or W. A D gene is named only where the DNA matches it firmly. Clone size is given for some rows only: seen once, a few or many times, or a class if the clone is expanded.

size,D,J,V,DNA,CDR3
few,TRDD3,TRDJ1,TRDV2,TGTGCCTGTGACACCCTTTTAACTGGGGGATACGGAAAACTCATCTTT,CACDTLLTGGYGKLIF
medium-sized,TRDD3,TRDJ1,TRDV2,TGTGCCTGTGACACCTACTTCGGACGTACTGGGGAAGGCGATAAACTCATCTTT,CACDTYFGRTGEGDKLIF
medium-sized,NA,TRDJ1,TRDV2,TGTGCCTGTGACACCGTGCGGGTACAGGGATCTACCCATCCCGATAAACTCATCTTT,CACDTVRVQGSTHPDKLIF
NA,TRDD3,TRDJ1,TRDV1,TGTGCTCTTGGGGAACGCGACTTCCTACGAACGCCCTGTAAACTGGGGGATACGCCGAGGTACACCGATAAACTCATCTTT,CALGERDFLRTPCKLGDTPRYTDKLIF
few,TRDD3,TRDJ1,TRDV2,TGTGCCTGTGACGCCTTGTCTTCACACTCCTGGGGGAAGTACACCGATAAACCCATCTTT,CACDALSSHSWGKYTDKPIF
medium-sized,NA,TRDJ1,TRDV2,TGTGCCTGTGACACCGTAGGATCTACACTCCACACCGATAAACTCATCTTT,CACDTVGSTLHTDKLIF
medium-sized,TRDD3,TRDJ3,TRDV2,TGTGCCTGTGACACGGTGTCCGGGGGATCCTACTCCTGGGACACCCGACAGATGTTTTTC,CACDTVSGGSYSWDTRQMFF
few,TRDD3,TRDJ1,TRDV2,TGTGCCTGTGGCACCGATCTCGGAGGGGGGATACCTATGTACACCGATAAACTCATCTTT,CACGTDLGGGIPMYTDKLIF
medium-sized,TRDD3,TRDJ1,TRDV1,TGTGCTCTTGGGCCTAAACCCTTCCGTCTGGGGGATCGCCTTCCAAACGCCGATAAACTCATCTTT,CALGPKPFRLGDRLPNADKLIF
few,TRDD3,TRDJ3,TRDV2,TGTGCCTGTGACAAATTACTGGGGGATACCCGGGACACCCGACAGATGTTTTTC,CACDKLLGDTRDTRQMFF
few,TRDD3,TRDJ3,TRDV2,TGTGCCTGTGACACCGGGCGTTTACTGGGGGATCGATCCTGGGACACCCGACAGATGTTTTTC,CACDTGRLLGDRSWDTRQMFF
few,TRDD3,TRDJ4,TRDV2,TGTGCCTGTGACCGACTTGTGGTGGGGGATACTGAGGGGTCCGGACCCCTGATCTTT,CACDRLVVGDTEGSGPLIF
few,TRDD3,TRDJ1,TRDV1,TGTGCTCTTGGGGAACTCTTCCCTCCTAATTCGGTGGGGGATACGGAGTACACCGATAAACTCATCTTT,CALGELFPPNSVGDTEYTDKLIF
medium-sized,TRDD3,TRDJ1,TRDV2,TGTGCCTGTGACACCTTAGGACTGGGGGATACGCATGGCGATAAACTCATCTTT,CACDTLGLGDTHGDKLIF
medium-sized,NA,TRDJ1,TRAV29/DV5,TGTGCAGCGAGTCCGACAGTGTCGGGGGATAAACTCATCTTT,CAASPTVSGDKLIF
few,TRDD3,TRDJ3,TRDV2,TGTGCCTGTGACATAGGGACTGGGGGATCGAGCTCCTGGGACACCCGACAGATGTTTTTC,CACDIGTGGSSSWDTRQMFF
few,TRDD3,TRDJ1,TRDV2,TGTGCCTGTGACAAACTGGGGGATCCCTTCGATAAACTCATCTTT,CACDKLGDPFDKLIF
NA,TRDD3,TRDJ1,TRDV1,TGTGCTCTTGGGGAATGCAGACTACAGTACTGGGGGATACGAACGCCGAACACCGATAAACTCATCTTT,CALGECRLQYWGIRTPNTDKLIF